These 21 T cell receptor beta chains originate from one sample sequenced in a study of blood T cell repertoires in COVID-19. The assay was immunoSEQ multiplex PCR, and TCRdb's table has in-frame clones only and misses some. The repertoire consists of 80,000 to 95,000 clones, with approximately 86% occurring once and the leading ten covering 7% to 8%. The specimen was peripheral blood. The receptors come from a man in his 70s with acute or convalescent COVID-19.

This chain joins TRBV9 and TRBJ2-1; a weak D match, TRBD1 (6 bases). V was cut by 0 bases and J by 4 bases, with 11 bases left in between. CDR1 is SGDLS and CDR2 is YYNGEE in the germline V gene. The CDR3 is made up of 15 amino acids. As DNA, the CDR3 is TGTGCCAGCAGCGTAGCAGGGGCTACGTACAATGAGCAGTTCTTC. Protein: CASSVAGATYNEQFF.

The chain employs TRBV7-9 and TRBJ2-7; D ambiguous. CDR1 and CDR2 from the germline V gene are SEHNR and FQNEAQ (reference sequence). The V and J ends lost 1 base and 0 bases respectively, with 16 bases between them. This CDR3 is built from 17 residues. The CDR3 loop is CASSLVGPSPSSYEQYF. CDR3 DNA sequence: TGTGCCAGCAGCTTAGTTGGGCCTTCCCCCTCCTCCTACGAGCAGTACTTC.

This chain links TRBV15 with TRBJ1-2; D gene unclear. The V gene's germline CDR1 is LNHNV and CDR2 YYDKDF (reference sequence). The CDR3 extends over 15 amino acids. V was clipped by 5 bases and J by 8 bases, with 21 bases between them. The CDR3 is CATSGSGYQIDGYTF. CDR3 nucleotide sequence: TGTGCCACCAGCGGCAGCGGGTACCAGATTGACGGCTACACCTTC.

The rearrangement links TRBV5-1 to TRBJ2-3, with a weak D call TRBD1 (6 bases). The CDR3 has 15 amino acids. Trimming left V 0 bases short and J 2 bases short, with 10 bases between. The V gene's germline CDR1 is SGHRS and CDR2 YFSETQ. DNA for the CDR3: TGCGCCAGCAGCTTGGCAAGGGGGACCACAGATACGCAGTATTTT. It encodes CASSLARGTTDTQYF. Based on the CDR3 plus reference TRBV5-1 and TRBJ2-3, the full variable domain is KAGVTQTPRYLIKTRGQQVTLSCSPISGHRSVSWYQQTPGQGLQFLFEYFSETQRNKGNFPGRFSGRQFSNSRSEMNVSTLELGDSALYLCASSLARGTTDTQYFGPGTRLTVL.

This chain uses TRBV29-1 with TRBJ2-4, with D perhaps TRBD1 (5 bases). The CDR3 totals 16 residues. V dropped 4 bases and J dropped 2 bases, with 18 bases sitting between them. In germline, CDR1 is SQVTM, CDR2 ANQGSEA. The CDR3 DNA sequence: TGCAGCGTTGTGGACACCAAAGTCGTGACCAAAAACATTCAGTACTTC. It translates to CSVVDTKVVTKNIQYF.

The chain employs TRBV7-9 and TRBJ2-3, with a possible D match to TRBD2 (5 bases). V lost 2 bases to trimming and J lost 1 base, with 7 bases between them. The germline V gene encodes CDR1 SEHNR and CDR2 FQNEAQ (reference sequence). The CDR3 contains 14 residues. The CDR3 reads CASSLISGTDTQYF. The DNA of the CDR3 is TGTGCCAGCAGCTTAATTAGCGGCACAGATACGCAGTATTTT.

This clone was counted between two and nine times. V and J are TRBV18 and TRBJ2-1; possible D gene TRBD2, 6 bases. The V gene's germline CDR1 is KGHSH and CDR2 LQKENI. V shed 6 bases and J shed 7 bases, with 28 bases lying between them. The CDR3 has 18 residues. CDR3 region: CASSYRHGGQGMSNEQFF. CDR3 sequence (DNA): TGTGCCAGCTCCTATCGACACGGGGGTCAGGGTATGTCGAATGAGCAGTTCTTC.

The V gene is TRBV19, the J gene TRBJ1-5; the match to TRBD1 covers 9 bases. After removal of 10 bases from V and 6 bases from J, the junction contained 7 bases not matched to a gene. Germline V lookup: CDR1 LNHDA, CDR2 SQIVND (reference sequence). The CDR3 consists of 13 residues. The CDR3 DNA follows: TGTGCCATTGGGGGACAGGGTGGTCAGCCCCAGCATTTT. Encoded protein: CAIGGQGGQPQHF.

The chain has TRBV18 and TRBJ1-2, with 7 bases identical to TRBD1. Germline CDR1 KGHSH, CDR2 LQKENI. The V and J ends lost 4 bases and 7 bases, in that order; junction bases with no gene match: 9. The CDR3 is 14 residues long. This CDR3 is CASSQGGAPGGYTF. CDR3 coding DNA: TGTGCCAGCTCACAAGGGGGCGCTCCGGGTGGCTACACCTTC.

The chain is built from TRBV5-4 and TRBJ2-5; TRBD2 matches at 13 bases. The CDR3 is 16 residues long. V dropped 4 bases and J dropped 5; count of bases not matched to a gene: 8. Germline CDR1 SGHNT, CDR2 YYREEE (reference sequence). The CDR3 protein is CASSPTSGGAVETQYF. The CDR3 DNA reads as TGTGCCAGCAGCCCCACTAGCGGGGGGGCCGTGGAGACCCAGTACTTC.

V is TRBV4-3 and J is TRBJ1-2; weak D call: TRBD1 (5 bases). V was pared by 0 bases and J by 7 bases, with 9 bases between. The V gene's germline CDR1 is LGHNA and CDR2 YSLEER. This CDR3 is built from 13 residues. The CDR3 region is CASSQEAGFGYTF. In DNA form, the CDR3 reads TGCGCCAGCAGCCAAGAGGCAGGGTTTGGCTACACCTTC.

The V gene is TRBV11-2, the J gene TRBJ1-4; 7 nucleotides agree with TRBD1. Germline lookup yields CDR1 SGHAT and CDR2 FQNNGV. The CDR3 runs to 17 residues. V gave up 5 bases and J gave up 7 bases; unmatched junction bases: 16. The CDR3 protein is CASSRTGLSRGTEKLFF. CDR3 DNA sequence: TGTGCCAGCAGCCGGACAGGACTCTCGCGGGGAACTGAAAAACTGTTTTTT.

The chain carries TRBV28 and TRBJ1-5; weak D call: TRBD1 (5 bases). Germline loops: CDR1 MDHEN, CDR2 SYDVKM. Trimming removed 1 base at V and 7 bases at J, with 14 bases between. This CDR3 spans 15 amino acids. CDR3 DNA sequence: TGTGCCAGCAGTTTATTGGTTGGGGGGGGGCAGCCCCAGCATTTT. Its translation is CASSLLVGGGQPQHF. Full variable domain (outside the CDR3, taken from reference TRBV28 and TRBJ1-5): DVKVTQSSRYLVKRTGEKVFLECVQDMDHENMFWYRQDPGLGLRLIYFSYDVKMKEKGDIPEGYSVSREKKERFSLILESASTNQTSMYLCASSLLVGGGQPQHFGDGTRLSIL.

This clone was seen only once. The chain employs TRBV5-1 and TRBJ1-1; 7 bases align to TRBD1. CDR3 length: 13 amino acids. The junction had 5 bases not matched to a gene; V was cut back by 3 bases and J by 6 bases. The germline CDR1 and CDR2 sequences are SGHRS and YFSETQ. The CDR3 spells CASSSQGYAEAFF. The CDR3 DNA is TGCGCCAGCAGCTCACAGGGGTACGCTGAAGCTTTCTTT.

This chain uses TRBV6-2 or TRBV6-3 with TRBJ2-3; 10 bases fit TRBD2. With 2 bases clipped from V and 8 bases from J, the junction kept 7 bases outside the gene matches. This CDR3 spans 15 amino acids. Germline V gene lookup returns CDR1 MNHEY and CDR2 SVGEGT. CDR3 in amino acids: CASSYLTSGVGTQYF. In nucleotides, the CDR3 is TGTGCCAGCAGTTACCTCACTAGCGGGGTCGGTACGCAGTATTTT.

The V call is TRBV15, the J call TRBJ1-2, with TRBD1 matching 8 bases. CDR3 length: 15 amino acids. Germline V gene lookup returns CDR1 LNHNV and CDR2 YYDKDF (reference sequence). The trim removed 4 bases at V and 8 bases at J, leaving 12 bases unmatched. CDR3: CATSKDRALFGGYTF. In DNA, the CDR3 is TGTGCCACCAGCAAGGACAGGGCGCTATTCGGGGGCTACACCTTC. Full variable domain (outside the CDR3, taken from reference TRBV15 and TRBJ1-2): DAMVIQNPRYQVTQFGKPVTLSCSQTLNHNVMYWYQQKSSQAPKLLFHYYDKDFNNEADTPDNFQSRRPNTSFCFLDIRSPGLGDTAMYLCATSKDRALFGGYTFGSGTRLTVV.

The CDR3 nucleotides are TGTGCCAGCAGCCCATACCAGCAGGTTACGCAGTATTTT. Encoded protein: CASSPYQQVTQYF. This chain links TRBV5-4 with TRBJ2-3; D is unresolved. This CDR3 is built from 13 residues. The germline V and J ends were trimmed by 4 bases and 8 bases, with 14 bases remaining between them. In germline, CDR1 is SGHNT, CDR2 YYREEE (reference sequence).

About this clone: The sample carries other DNA sequences with the same CDR3. The rearrangement joins TRBV28 to TRBJ1-4; the D is unclear. Between the trimmed V and J ends, which lost 6 bases and 1 base, there was a span of 6 bases. Germline CDR1 and CDR2: MDHEN and SYDVKM. There are 13 residues in the CDR3. The CDR3 loop reads CASRTGTNEKLFF. The CDR3 bases are TGTGCCAGCAGGACGGGAACTAATGAAAAACTGTTTTTT.

The chain joins TRBV6-6 to TRBJ1-6; D is perhaps TRBD1 (6 bases). Per germline, CDR1 MNHNY and CDR2 SVGAGI (reference sequence). V dropped 6 bases and J dropped 11 bases, with 17 bases sitting between them. This CDR3 is built from 14 residues. Here the CDR3 DNA reads TGTGCCAGCAGAACCCGGACAGTTAACCCACCCCTCCACTTT. Translation gives CASRTRTVNPPLHF.

The chain joins TRBV9 to TRBJ1-6; no firm D call. From germline, CDR1 is SGDLS and CDR2 YYNGEE. The CDR3 runs 12 residues. Between the trimmed V and J ends, which lost 1 base and 9 bases, there was a span of 5 bases. In DNA, the CDR3 is TGTGCCAGCAGCGTATTCGGTTCACCCCTCCACTTT. Translation gives CASSVFGSPLHF.

This clone showed up just once. The chain joins TRBV7-9 to TRBJ1-5; TRBD1 is a possible D gene (5 bases). The V and J ends lost 6 bases and 6 bases respectively, with 18 bases between them. In germline, CDR1 is SEHNR, CDR2 FQNEAQ (reference sequence). The CDR3 length is 15 residues. This chain's CDR3 is CASSPGTDYVQPQHF. CDR3 DNA sequence: TGTGCCAGCAGTCCTGGGACGGACTACGTTCAGCCCCAGCATTTT.